This T cell receptor beta chain is drawn from a study of tumor and adjacent non-tumor tissue in lung cancer. The template was RNA from unsorted bulk tissue. This non-tumor lung sample came from over 3 cm beyond the tumor edge. Germline V gene lookup returns CDR1 SGHAT and CDR2 FQNNGV. The CDR3 covers 15 residues. A modified ARM-PCR protocol with three rounds of nested PCR amplified TCRbeta. Via MiXCR, TCRdb re-called the multiplex PCR reads, giving one row per CDR3 protein. The sample contains roughly 48,000 distinct CDR3 sequences, more than 55% of which appear only once. This clonotype was observed once. One junction end disagrees with the germline gene, perhaps due to a read error.

The receptor was derived from a woman in her 70s with non-small cell lung cancer. The sequenced sample was distant non-tumor lung tissue. This chain uses TRBV11-2 with TRBJ2-3, with 7 bases aligning to TRBD2. Here the CDR3 DNA reads TGCGCCAGCAGCTTCGCTAGCGGTATCACAGATACACAGTATTTT. It is translated as CASSFASGITDTQYF.